This TCR beta chain was captured in a study of regulatory T cells in long-lasting Graves disease. To make TCR beta libraries, researchers used iRepertoire HTBI primers and Arm-PCR of CDR3 regions. Each CDR3 protein is one row after TCRdb ran MiXCR on the multiplex PCR reads. In the table there are a few hundred thousand distinct CDR3 sequences, 16% of which are singletons. The CDR3 contains 13 residues. Per the germline V gene, CDR1 is KGHSH and CDR2 is LQKENI. Trimming stripped 1 base from V and 6 bases from J, with 9 bases between. As to time point: newly diagnosed GD, antithyroid drugs for less than 3 months. Extracted PBMC RNA gave rise to the TCR library. With respect to this clonotype: Its antigen is as yet unknown.

General study points: Persistent Graves' patients showed a TCR diversity that was lower than that of newly diagnosed ones.

A further study also used this sample, focusing on T cells in Graves' hyperthyroidism and ophthalmopathy. That source notes: Patients showing uncontrolled infection, other autoimmune disease, pregnancy or lactation were ineligible. The HTBI primer set drove a first-round RT-PCR of the TCR CDR3.

Sequenced here: peripheral blood mononuclear cells (PBMCs), sampled at new diagnosis, from a patient treated with antithyroid drugs. The TCR was taken from a man aged 40-49 years with Graves disease. The V gene is TRBV18, the J gene TRBJ1-2, with D uncertain. For the CDR3, the DNA is TGTGCCAGCTCACCACAGGGAAGTGATGGCTACACCTTC. Translating gives CASSPQGSDGYTF.